Presented here are 29 T cell receptor beta chains from one specimen sequenced in a study of T-cell memory formation after mild COVID-19 (dated by TCRdb to the early 2020s). Receptor amplification or capture employed 5' RACE. This sample was sequenced with an Illumina NovaSeq 6000. The public sequencing data were trimmed at Q25 with fastp and processed into clonotypes with MiXCR by TCRdb, which kept only in-frame beta chains. All rows with the same CDR3 protein become a single entry with the most common DNA and genes. Within this sample are around 13,000 distinct CDR3 sequences, with 15% to 20% of them counted one time only. Under 60% of the sample belongs to the ten largest clones. Sequenced material: PBMCs or a T cell subset sorted from them (not recorded which). The receptors here all came from a man between 18 and 35 years old who had mild COVID-19 (a few samples of this study predate the infection). The sample titles of this study are shuffled in the database, so cell type and time point are left out; the donor was told from shared clones.

V gene TRBV24-1 combines with J gene TRBJ2-7; TRBD1 matches at 10 bases. The CDR3 has 15 residues. The ends lost 12 bases at V and 3 bases at J; junction bases unmatched: 13. Germline lookup yields CDR1 KGHDR and CDR2 SFDVKD. This CDR3 reads CAPQARDRGLYEQYV. The CDR3 nucleotides are TGTGCCCCCCAGGCTCGGGACAGGGGACTCTACGAGCAGTACGTC.

This clonotype showed up many times. The chain couples TRBV3-1 to TRBJ2-1; D is unclear. This CDR3 region has 13 residues. V was trimmed by 4 bases and J by 4 bases, leaving 8 bases between them. From germline, CDR1 is LGHDT and CDR2 YNNKEL (reference sequence). CDR3 coding DNA: TGTGCCAGCAGCCGGACCCATTACAATGAGCAGTTCTTC. It encodes CASSRTHYNEQFF.

This clonotype was detected ten times or more. V usage is TRBV7-9 and J usage is TRBJ1-6; TRBD1 matches 7 bases. With V trimmed by 5 bases and J by 13 bases, 14 bases remained unmatched. The CDR3 is 15 amino acids. Germline V gene sequence: CDR1 SEHNR, CDR2 FQNEAQ (reference sequence). The CDR3 spells CASSLYRGSYDPLHF. The CDR3 region has the DNA TGTGCCAGCAGCCTGTACAGGGGCAGTTATGATCCCCTCCACTTT.

The genes are TRBV3-1 and TRBJ2-1, with 10 bases fitting TRBD2. The CDR3 has 15 residues. J gave up 10 bases and V 1 base, and 7 bases lay outside the gene matches. Germline CDR1 is LGHDT and CDR2 is YNNKEL (reference sequence). CDR3 protein: CASSQAGTSVWEQFF. In nucleotides, the CDR3 is TGTGCCAGCAGCCAAGCCGGGACTAGCGTATGGGAGCAGTTCTTC.

This clonotype was seen at least ten times. The chain employs TRBV7-2 and TRBJ2-4, with D unresolved. This CDR3 has 20 residues. V lost 2 bases and J 0 bases, leaving 23 bases between the germline ends. Germline CDR1 is SGHTA and CDR2 is FQGNSA. The CDR3 DNA is TGTGCCAGCAGCTTAATGAGGCCATCTCTATCCCATTTAGCCAAAAACATTCAGTACTTC. Protein: CASSLMRPSLSHLAKNIQYF. Drawing the rest from reference TRBV7-2 and TRBJ2-4, the complete variable domain is GAGVSQSPSNKVTEKGKDVELRCDPISGHTALYWYRQSLGQGLEFLIYFQGNSAPDKSGLPSDRFSAERTGGSVSTLTIQRTQQEDSAVYLCASSLMRPSLSHLAKNIQYFGAGTRLSVL.

By sample fraction, this clonotype is large. The chain has TRBV7-9 and TRBJ1-2, with unresolved D. V lost 0 bases and J 6 bases, leaving 8 bases between the germline ends. The CDR3 totals 13 residues. Germline-derived CDR1 and CDR2 are SEHNR and FQNEAQ (reference sequence). The CDR3 loop reads CASSLANGNGYTF. CDR3 coding DNA: TGTGCCAGCAGCTTAGCGAACGGGAATGGCTACACCTTC.

The sample holds many counts of this clonotype. The V and J genes are TRBV4-1 and TRBJ2-5; weak D call: TRBD2 (5 bases). This CDR3 spans 14 amino acids. The V gene lost 0 bases and the J gene lost 5 bases, with 10 bases spanning the gap. Looked up from germline, CDR1 is MGHRA and CDR2 is YSYEKL. CDR3 DNA: TGCGCCAGCAGCCAAGATGAGGGATGGGAGACCCAGTACTTC. It encodes CASSQDEGWETQYF.

The rearrangement links TRBV15 to TRBJ1-2; D is perhaps TRBD1 (5 bases). The ends were cut back, 5 bases at V and 4 bases at J, with 14 bases in the middle. Germline values: CDR1 LNHNV, CDR2 YYDKDF (reference sequence). This CDR3 has 14 residues. The CDR3 DNA reads TGTGCCACCAGCGGGGCGGGGCCCCTCTATGGCTACACCTTC. Its translation is CATSGAGPLYGYTF.

The V and J genes are TRBV12-3 or TRBV12-4 and TRBJ2-3; 15 bases fit TRBD2. The J segment lost 6 bases and the V segment lost 5 bases, leaving 3 bases of the junction unmatched. This CDR3 spans 15 amino acids. The CDR3 coding sequence is TGTGCCAGCAGTCATGGGACTAGCGGGAGGGATACGCAGTATTTT. Translating gives CASSHGTSGRDTQYF.

This clonotype was seen only a few times. The chain has TRBV13 and TRBJ1-4; the D gene is possibly TRBD1 (5 bases). V was trimmed by 5 bases and J by 6 bases, leaving 16 bases between them. Per the germline V gene, CDR1 is PRHDT and CDR2 is FYEKMQ (reference sequence). This CDR3 contains 15 residues. In DNA form, the CDR3 reads TGTGCCAGCAGCCGCGGCCGGGGGGTTTATGAAAAACTGTTTTTT. This codes for CASSRGRGVYEKLFF.

This clonotype was detected only a few times. This chain joins TRBV24-1 and TRBJ2-2; TRBD2 matches at 12 bases. The CDR3 length is 15 residues. Trimming cost V 2 bases and J 6 bases; bases outside gene matches: 0. The germline V gene has CDR1 KGHDR and CDR2 SFDVKD. CDR3 sequence: CATSDWTSGAGELFF. Written as DNA, the CDR3 is TGTGCCACCAGTGATTGGACTAGCGGGGCCGGGGAGCTGTTTTTT.

This clonotype showed up many times. This chain links TRBV7-3 with TRBJ2-2; TRBD1 agrees at 7 bases. Germline V gene lookup returns CDR1 SGHTA and CDR2 FQGTGA. The CDR3 is made up of 13 amino acids. With 5 bases clipped from V and 7 bases from J, the junction kept 4 bases outside the gene matches. The CDR3 bases are TGTGCCAGCAGCCGTACAGGGGTCGGGGAGCTGTTTTTT. Translation: CASSRTGVGELFF.

The genes are TRBV5-5 and TRBJ1-1; the D gene is possibly TRBD1 (5 bases). CDR3 size: 15 residues. V was trimmed by 2 bases and J by 4 bases, leaving 15 bases between them. The germline V gene has CDR1 SGHKS and CDR2 YYEKEE (reference sequence). DNA for the CDR3: TGTGCCAGCAGCTTTTACCGTGTTGGGGGCACTGAAGCTTTCTTT. This sequence encodes CASSFYRVGGTEAFF.

This clonotype appeared many times. The V and J genes are TRBV7-9 and TRBJ2-3; D unclear. Germline CDR1 is SEHNR and CDR2 is FQNEAQ (reference sequence). Trimming shortened V by 1 base and J by 4 bases, and 12 bases separated the two germline ends. CDR3 length: 15 amino acids. Written as DNA, the CDR3 is TGTGCCAGCAGCTTAGTAGTTATTGGCCCAGATACGCAGTATTTT. As protein: CASSLVVIGPDTQYF.

This clonotype was observed a handful of times. The chain links TRBV13 to TRBJ2-1; 10 nucleotides align to TRBD2. CDR3 size: 16 residues. V lost 2 bases to trimming and J lost 9 bases; unmatched junction nucleotides: 10. Germline V gene sequence: CDR1 PRHDT, CDR2 FYEKMQ (reference sequence). The CDR3: CASSLSPRVAGGEQFF. CDR3 nucleotides: TGTGCCAGCAGCTTATCGCCCCGGGTAGCGGGGGGTGAGCAGTTCTTC.

This clonotype was observed a few times. The V gene is TRBV6-5, the J gene TRBJ1-1; possible D gene TRBD1, 5 bases. Germline-derived CDR1 and CDR2 are MNHEY and SVGAGI. This CDR3 spans 13 amino acids. Trimming left V 4 bases short and J 4 bases short, with 10 bases between. CDR3 DNA: TGTGCCAGCAGTTGGGGCGGGGGCACTGAAGCTTTCTTT. Translated, it gives CASSWGGGTEAFF.

This clonotype was observed a handful of times. The gene calls are TRBV7-4 and TRBJ1-1; D is undetermined. The CDR3 spans 13 residues. Germline CDR1 and CDR2: SGHVT and SQSDAQ. Between the trimmed V and J ends, which lost 1 base and 3 bases, there was a span of 6 bases. The CDR3 sequence is CASSLEDDTEAFF. The CDR3, as DNA: TGTGCCAGCAGCTTAGAGGACGACACTGAAGCTTTCTTT.

V and J are TRBV7-6 and TRBJ2-1; D gene uncertain. The CDR3 is 14 residues long. Germline V gene lookup returns CDR1 SGHVS and CDR2 FNYEAQ. Trimming removed 5 bases at V and 7 bases at J, with 15 bases between. CDR3 sequence: CASSQNVRYNEQFF. The DNA for the CDR3 is TGTGCCAGCAGCCAGAATGTACGCTATAATGAGCAGTTCTTC.

J is TRBJ1-1 and V is TRBV28, with D unclear. Germline-derived CDR1 and CDR2 are MDHEN and SYDVKM. The CDR3 has 15 residues. V was cut by 5 bases and J by 4 bases, with 17 bases left in between. The CDR3 sequence is CASSPRWFGVTEAFF. The CDR3 DNA follows: TGTGCCAGCAGTCCAAGGTGGTTTGGGGTCACTGAAGCTTTCTTT. Full variable domain (remainder filled in from reference TRBV28 and TRBJ1-1): DVKVTQSSRYLVKRTGEKVFLECVQDMDHENMFWYRQDPGLGLRLIYFSYDVKMKEKGDIPEGYSVSREKKERFSLILESASTNQTSMYLCASSPRWFGVTEAFFGQGTRLTVV.

This clonotype was found many times. The chain is built from TRBV7-3 and TRBJ1-1; D is perhaps TRBD1 (6 bases). This CDR3 comprises 15 residues. The germline CDR1 and CDR2 sequences are SGHTA and FQGTGA. The V end was cut by 0 bases, the J end by 5 bases, with 13 bases between. The CDR3 here is CASSLTGGPLTEAFF. CDR3 bases: TGTGCCAGCAGCTTAACTGGGGGGCCTTTAACTGAAGCTTTCTTT. Filled out from reference TRBV7-3 and TRBJ1-1, the complete variable domain reads GAGVSQTPSNKVTEKGKYVELRCDPISGHTALYWYRQSLGQGPEFLIYFQGTGAADDSGLPNDRFFAVRPEGSVSTLKIQRTERGDSAVYLCASSLTGGPLTEAFFGQGTRLTVV.

This clonotype showed up many times. The CDR3 nucleotides are TGCGCCAGCAGCTTACCCCGGGTAGCGGACACCGGGGAGCTGTTTTTT. Translating gives CASSLPRVADTGELFF. V is TRBV5-1 and J is TRBJ2-2; TRBD2 might be the D (6 bases). V lost 2 bases, J lost 3 bases, and 14 bases lay in between. Germline CDR1 reads SGHRS; CDR2 reads YFSETQ. The CDR3 runs to 16 residues. Using reference TRBV5-1 and TRBJ2-2 for the parts outside the CDR3, the full variable domain is KAGVTQTPRYLIKTRGQQVTLSCSPISGHRSVSWYQQTPGQGLQFLFEYFSETQRNKGNFPGRFSGRQFSNSRSEMNVSTLELGDSALYLCASSLPRVADTGELFFGEGSRLTVL.

This clonotype showed up many times. The chain couples TRBV4-1 to TRBJ2-3, with 10 bases that match TRBD2. CDR3 length: 20 amino acids. Germline lookup yields CDR1 MGHRA and CDR2 YSYEKL. The V gene end was trimmed by 0 bases and the J gene end by 7 bases; junction bases not matched to a gene: 19. In DNA, the CDR3 is TGCGCCAGCAGCCAAGATCCTTGGAGTAGCGGGGGGTTCCCCTCGAATACGCAGTATTTT. It is translated as CASSQDPWSSGGFPSNTQYF.

The genes are TRBV10-2 and TRBJ2-7; D possibly uses TRBD1 or TRBD2 (6 bases each). The germline CDR1 and CDR2 sequences are WSHSY and SAAADI. The CDR3 length is 15 residues. Trimming cost V 0 bases and J 4 bases, with 13 bases left between them. The CDR3 DNA reads TGCGCCAGCAGTGAGTCCGGAAGGGGGGCATACGAGCAGTACTTC. It codes for CASSESGRGAYEQYF.

This clonotype appeared a few times. The V and J genes are TRBV19 and TRBJ1-5; perhaps TRBD1 as D (5 bases). Trimming took 6 bases from V and 2 from J, leaving 14 bases between them. Germline assignment: CDR1 LNHDA and CDR2 SQIVND (reference sequence). The length of the CDR3 is 15 residues. CDR3: CASSIPGRGNQPQHF. CDR3 sequence (DNA): TGTGCCAGTAGCATCCCGGGCAGGGGCAATCAGCCCCAGCATTTT.

This clonotype has ten or more counts. This chain uses TRBV4-1 with TRBJ2-7; possibly TRBD2 for D (5 bases). Trimming left V 4 bases short and J 7 bases short, with 14 bases between. This CDR3 is 13 amino acids long. The germline gives CDR1 MGHRA, CDR2 YSYEKL. DNA for the CDR3: TGCGCCAGCAGCCGAACTAGGCAGCAAGAGCAGTACTTC. Translated: CASSRTRQQEQYF.

This clonotype occurred many times. This chain connects TRBV15 to TRBJ2-7; weak D call: TRBD2 (6 bases). The CDR3 spans 14 residues. The V and J ends lost 5 bases and 2 bases respectively, with 13 bases between them. Germline V CDR1 and CDR2: LNHNV, YYDKDF (reference sequence). The CDR3 nucleotides are TGTGCCACCAGCCGCGGGGACGGTACCTACGAGCAGTACGTC. Translation: CATSRGDGTYEQYV.

CDR3 in amino acids: CASSPIRLRTNEKLFF. As DNA, the CDR3 is TGTGCCAGCAGCCCCATTCGACTGCGAACTAATGAAAAACTGTTTTTT. The V call is TRBV7-9, the J call TRBJ1-4; D remains ambiguous. The germline V gene encodes CDR1 SEHNR and CDR2 FQNEAQ (reference sequence). This CDR3 region has 16 residues. V lost 5 bases and J 1 base, leaving 14 bases between the germline ends.

The table lists this clonotype with many counts. The V and J genes are TRBV5-1 and TRBJ2-3, with D possibly TRBD1 on 5 matching bases. The CDR3 is made up of 16 amino acids. V shed 0 bases and J shed 4 bases, with 15 bases lying between them. Germline V CDR1 and CDR2: SGHRS, YFSETQ. Here the CDR3 reads CASSLVTGIFADTQYF. In DNA, the CDR3 is TGCGCCAGCAGCTTGGTAACAGGTATCTTCGCAGATACGCAGTATTTT.

This clonotype was observed at least ten times. The chain recombines TRBV4-2 with TRBJ1-1, with D perhaps TRBD1 (5 bases). Germline assignment: CDR1 LGHNA and CDR2 YNFKEQ. The germline V and J ends were trimmed by 3 bases and 4 bases, with 18 bases remaining between them. The CDR3 covers 16 residues. The CDR3 nucleotides read TGTGCCAGCAGCCACCCCAAATTCGGGGGAGGCACTGAAGCTTTCTTT. It codes for CASSHPKFGGGTEAFF.